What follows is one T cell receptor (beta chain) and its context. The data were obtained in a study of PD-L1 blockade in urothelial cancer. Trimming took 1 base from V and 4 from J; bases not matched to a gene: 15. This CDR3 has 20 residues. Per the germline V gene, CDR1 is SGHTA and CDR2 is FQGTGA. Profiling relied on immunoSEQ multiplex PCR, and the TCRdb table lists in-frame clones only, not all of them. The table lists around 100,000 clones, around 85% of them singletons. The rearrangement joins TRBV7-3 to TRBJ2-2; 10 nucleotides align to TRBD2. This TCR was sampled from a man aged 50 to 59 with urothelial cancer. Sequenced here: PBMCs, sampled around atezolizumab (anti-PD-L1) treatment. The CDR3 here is CASSLIPWGTSAGSTGELFF. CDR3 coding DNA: TGTGCCAGCAGCTTAATCCCCTGGGGGACTAGCGCGGGTAGCACCGGGGAGCTGTTTTTT.